This record concerns one TCR beta chain sequence. What it binds is not known. Nashville, Tennessee was home to all donors, each a Caucasian adult. The sample originates from a study of shared clonotypes between healthy human individuals. Study-level results: Shared across several donors were roughly 5.3% of the naive CD4 clonotypes.

V was trimmed by 4 bases and J by 2 bases, leaving 15 bases between them. The germline CDR1 and CDR2 sequences are GTSNPN and SVGIG (reference sequence). The CDR3 loop spans 14 amino acids. Profiled with immunoSEQ multiplex PCR; TCRdb holds only in-frame clones, not every one. Of 2,500,000 or so clones listed, under 95% are singletons. The sequence was collected from a man younger than 30 in good health. Some clones in this sample may be carry-over from other donors' samples. V and J are TRBV30 and TRBJ2-7; maybe TRBD1 (5 bases). The material sequenced was naive CD4+ T cells from PBMCs. Subset given: CD45RA+ positively selected. CDR3 amino acids: CAWIPFAGPYEQYF. CDR3 bases: TGTGCCTGGATACCGTTTGCAGGGCCCTACGAGCAGTACTTC.